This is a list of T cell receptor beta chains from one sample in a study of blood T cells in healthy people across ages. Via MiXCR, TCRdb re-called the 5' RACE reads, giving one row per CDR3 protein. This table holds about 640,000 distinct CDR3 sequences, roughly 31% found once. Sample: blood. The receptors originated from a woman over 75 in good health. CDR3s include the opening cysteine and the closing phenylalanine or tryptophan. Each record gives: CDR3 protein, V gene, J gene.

CASNLAGVSYNEQFF	TRBV6-2/TRBV6-3	TRBJ2-1
CSARGQLYTGTQYF	TRBV20-1	TRBJ2-3
CASSHRQGNEQFF	TRBV2	TRBJ2-1
CSARVQGAGNEQFF	TRBV20-1	TRBJ2-1
CASSVRSTGEDEQFF	TRBV10-1	TRBJ2-1
CASSGRDRGYNEQFF	TRBV9	TRBJ2-1
CASSYRDKYNEQFF	TRBV6-5	TRBJ2-1
CSARLAGGKTNTDTQYF	TRBV20-1	TRBJ2-3
CASSEYQSYNEQFF	TRBV6-1	TRBJ2-1
CSARELAGDPNSTDTQYF	TRBV20-1	TRBJ2-3
CSAIASGGAYNEQFF	TRBV20-1	TRBJ2-1
CASSQGSATSAYEQYF	TRBV4-1	TRBJ2-7
CASSQDLESGSYTF	TRBV4-3	TRBJ1-2
CATSLSPYSNQPQHF	TRBV6-5	TRBJ1-5
CSARVPGPNKETQYF	TRBV20-1	TRBJ2-5
CASSPGTSYGYTF	TRBV7-2	TRBJ1-2
CASSLAWSSYEQYF	TRBV7-2	TRBJ2-7
CSVPLGGSYEQYF	TRBV20-1	TRBJ2-7
CAWGNSGGDTQYF	TRBV30	TRBJ2-3
CASSPSIRGAETQYF	TRBV7-9	TRBJ2-5
CASRRAPWEKLFF	TRBV6-5	TRBJ1-4
CASRVSLAGPEQYF	TRBV2	-
CASSVGTAGTDTQYF	TRBV11-1	TRBJ2-3
CASSFQGGNSPLHF	TRBV12-3/TRBV12-4	TRBJ1-6
CASSPTGLTGGDTQYF	TRBV7-9	TRBJ2-3
CASSVEEKSYEQYF	TRBV9	TRBJ2-7